This entry is about one T cell receptor beta chain. The data belong to a study of T cell responses to AZD1222 COVID-19 vaccine. Measured with immunoSEQ multiplex PCR; TCRdb has only the in-frame clones, and not every one. The repertoire holds about 100,000 clones, with about 88% as singletons. From germline, CDR1 is LGHNA and CDR2 YNFKEQ. This CDR3 region has 17 residues. The V and J ends lost 4 bases and 4 bases, in that order; junction bases with no gene match: 12. The rearrangement links TRBV4-2 to TRBJ2-7; 11 bases line up with TRBD2. Here the sequenced sample was peripheral blood, taken on day 0 of AZD1222 vaccination. The receptor's source is an adult in good health. The CDR3 protein is CASSPIILAGGVYEQYF. The CDR3 nucleotides read TGTGCCAGCAGCCCCATAATTCTAGCGGGAGGAGTTTACGAGCAGTACTTC.